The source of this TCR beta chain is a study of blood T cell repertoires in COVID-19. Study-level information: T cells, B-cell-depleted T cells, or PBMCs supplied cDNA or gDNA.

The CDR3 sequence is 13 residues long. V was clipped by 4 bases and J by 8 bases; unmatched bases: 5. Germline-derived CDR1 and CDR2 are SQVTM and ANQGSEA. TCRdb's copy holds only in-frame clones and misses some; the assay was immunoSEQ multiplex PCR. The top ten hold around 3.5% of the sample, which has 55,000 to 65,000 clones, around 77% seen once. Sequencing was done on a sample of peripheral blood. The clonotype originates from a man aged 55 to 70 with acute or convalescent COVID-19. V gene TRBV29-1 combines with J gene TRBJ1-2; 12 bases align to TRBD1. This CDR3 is CSVVGQGAWGYTF. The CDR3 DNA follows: TGCAGCGTTGTGGGACAGGGGGCGTGGGGCTACACCTTC.